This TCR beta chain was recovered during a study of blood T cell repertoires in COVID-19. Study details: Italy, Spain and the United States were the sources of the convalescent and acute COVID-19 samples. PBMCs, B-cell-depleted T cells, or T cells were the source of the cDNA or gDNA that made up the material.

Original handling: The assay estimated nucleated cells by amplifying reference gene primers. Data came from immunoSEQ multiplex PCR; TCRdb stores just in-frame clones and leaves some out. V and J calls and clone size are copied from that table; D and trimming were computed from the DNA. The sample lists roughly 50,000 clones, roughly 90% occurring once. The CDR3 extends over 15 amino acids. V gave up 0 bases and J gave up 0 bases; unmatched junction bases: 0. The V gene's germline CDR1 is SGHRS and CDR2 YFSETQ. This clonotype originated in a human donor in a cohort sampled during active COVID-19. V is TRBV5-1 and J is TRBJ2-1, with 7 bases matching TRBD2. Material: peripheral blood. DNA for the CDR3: TGCGCCAGCAGCTTGGGCGGGAGCTCCTACAATGAGCAGTTCTTC. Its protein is CASSLGGSSYNEQFF. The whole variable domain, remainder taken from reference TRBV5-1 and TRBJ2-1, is KAGVTQTPRYLIKTRGQQVTLSCSPISGHRSVSWYQQTPGQGLQFLFEYFSETQRNKGNFPGRFSGRQFSNSRSEMNVSTLELGDSALYLCASSLGGSSYNEQFFGPGTRLTVL.